Shown below are 28 T cell receptor beta chains from a single sample sequenced in a study of blood T cell repertoires in COVID-19. Assay: immunoSEQ multiplex PCR; the TCRdb copy retains only in-frame clones and omits some. The table includes about 300,000 clones, about 81% detected once. The sample comprised peripheral blood. The origin of the receptors is a human donor with COVID-19, enrolled during active disease. The donor label of this sample is uncertain.

Turning to this clone: Other DNA sequences in the same sample also yield this CDR3. The genes are TRBV6-5 and TRBJ1-6; D is undetermined. The germline V and J ends were trimmed by 8 bases and 0 bases, with 8 bases remaining between them. This CDR3 is 14 amino acids long. Germline values: CDR1 MNHEY, CDR2 SVGAGI. CDR3 loop: CASSRSSYNSPLHF. The CDR3 DNA sequence: TGTGCCAGCTCCCGGAGCTCCTATAATTCACCCCTCCACTTT.

V usage is TRBV7-3 and J usage is TRBJ2-5, with a possible D match to TRBD2 (6 bases). Germline V gene data show CDR1 as SGHTA and CDR2 as FQGTGA. The CDR3 is made up of 15 amino acids. V lost 4 bases to trimming and J lost 3 bases, with 15 bases between them. The CDR3 DNA follows: TGTGCCAGCAGCTCTACCGGGAGCTTTGAAGAGACCCAGTACTTC. Residues: CASSSTGSFEETQYF.

V usage is TRBV19 and J usage is TRBJ2-5; 14 bases match TRBD2. Unmatched junction bases numbered 11, after V lost 3 bases and J lost 2 bases. Per germline, CDR1 LNHDA and CDR2 SQIVND (reference sequence). CDR3 length: 19 residues. The CDR3, as DNA: TGTGCCAGTAGTATCAGGGGGCTAGGACTAGCGGGAGGTCAAGAGACCCAGTACTTC. Translation: CASSIRGLGLAGGQETQYF.

This chain connects TRBV19 to TRBJ1-5; no definite D call. With 6 bases removed from V and 3 bases from J, the gap between germline ends came to 9 bases. The CDR3 consists of 13 residues. Germline CDR1 and CDR2: LNHDA and SQIVND (reference sequence). CDR3 in amino acids: CASSRRDNQPQHF. The CDR3 DNA sequence: TGTGCCAGTAGCCGTCGGGACAATCAGCCCCAGCATTTT.

The chain has TRBV19 and TRBJ1-5; TRBD1 agrees at 11 bases. J lost 6 bases, V lost 5 bases, and 9 bases had no gene match. CDR1 and CDR2 from the germline V gene are LNHDA and SQIVND (reference sequence). The CDR3 contains 16 residues. The CDR3 DNA follows: TGTGCCAGTAGTCCGGGGACAGGGGGGATCAGTCAGCCCCAGCATTTT. It specifies CASSPGTGGISQPQHF.

This clone was recorded only once. The chain recombines TRBV2 with TRBJ1-1; D not certain. The CDR3 is made up of 12 amino acids. V lost 6 bases, J lost 1 base, and 6 bases lay in between. Per germline, CDR1 SNHLY and CDR2 FYNNEI. CDR3 DNA sequence: TGTGCCAGCAGGCGAGGGAACACTGAAGCTTTCTTT. As protein: CASRRGNTEAFF.

The rearrangement links TRBV2 to TRBJ2-1; 9 bases match TRBD2. Germline CDR1 and CDR2: SNHLY and FYNNEI. The CDR3 is 14 amino acids. Germline trimming cut 4 bases from V and 5 bases from J; bases unmatched to any gene: 3. DNA for the CDR3: TGTGCCAGCAGTGGCCTAGCGGGGAACAATGAGCAGTTCTTC. Protein: CASSGLAGNNEQFF.

The V gene is TRBV5-4, the J gene TRBJ2-3; 10 bases fit TRBD2. CDR1 SGHNT and CDR2 YYREEE come from the germline V gene (reference sequence). J gave up 7 bases and V 2 bases, and 7 bases lay outside the gene matches. The CDR3 has 15 residues. This CDR3 is CASSLVLAGTNTQYF. For the CDR3, the DNA is TGTGCCAGCAGCTTAGTACTAGCGGGGACAAATACGCAGTATTTT.

This clone was seen only once. The chain uses TRBV19 and TRBJ1-2; D unclear. V lost 7 bases and J 0 bases, leaving 9 bases between the germline ends. CDR3 length equals 13 residues. Germline loops: CDR1 LNHDA, CDR2 SQIVND (reference sequence). The CDR3 DNA sequence: TGTGCCAGTATGCAGACATCTAACTATGGCTACACCTTC. It is translated as CASMQTSNYGYTF.

This chain links TRBV27 with TRBJ1-1, with D possibly being TRBD1 (6 bases). Germline-derived CDR1 and CDR2 are MNHEY and SMNVEV (reference sequence). V lost 3 bases, J lost 6 bases, and 11 bases lay in between. This CDR3 region has 13 residues. DNA of the CDR3: TGTGCCAGCAGTTTTTACGGACAGTCTGAAGCTTTCTTT. Its translation: CASSFYGQSEAFF.

V gene TRBV6-5 combines with J gene TRBJ2-3; a possible D gene is TRBD1 (5 bases). CDR1 and CDR2 (germline): MNHEY, SVGAGI. The CDR3 has 12 residues. The ends were cut back, 4 bases at V and 6 bases at J, with 8 bases in the middle. CDR3 sequence: CASSSGADTQYF. DNA for the CDR3: TGTGCCAGCAGTTCTGGGGCCGATACGCAGTATTTT.

The chain links TRBV19 to TRBJ1-1, with D perhaps matching TRBD1 (5 bases). V gave up 5 bases and J gave up 3 bases, with 13 bases separating them. Germline values: CDR1 LNHDA, CDR2 SQIVND (reference sequence). The CDR3 runs to 14 residues. The CDR3 is CASSPLGGHTEAFF. In nucleotides, the CDR3 is TGTGCCAGTAGTCCCCTCGGGGGACACACTGAAGCTTTCTTT.

This chain connects TRBV6-6 to TRBJ1-2; possible D gene TRBD1, 6 bases. The germline CDR1 and CDR2 sequences are MNHNY and SVGAGI (reference sequence). CDR3 length equals 16 residues. V dropped 3 bases and J dropped 5 bases, with 19 bases sitting between them. CDR3 nucleotide sequence: TGTGCCAGCAGTTATGGTCGGGGGGCAGAGGTTTATGGCTACACCTTC. Its protein is CASSYGRGAEVYGYTF.

In its sample, this clone was seen a few times. J is TRBJ1-2 and V is TRBV5-1; 9 positions agree with TRBD1. The CDR3 runs to 16 residues. The trim removed 3 bases at V and 6 bases at J, leaving 12 bases unmatched. The V gene's germline CDR1 is SGHRS and CDR2 YFSETQ. For the CDR3, the DNA is TGCGCCAGCAGCTGGAGGGGACAGGGCGAAGGGGATGGCTACACCTTC. Amino acids: CASSWRGQGEGDGYTF.

The chain is built from TRBV5-4 and TRBJ2-3; 16 bases are a match to TRBD2. Germline V gives CDR1 SGHNT, CDR2 YYREEE (reference sequence). Trimming cost V 4 bases and J 3 bases; bases outside gene matches: 11. This CDR3 has 19 amino acids. The CDR3 loop reads CASSNVRGLAGGRTDTQYF. Written as DNA, the CDR3 is TGTGCCAGCAGCAATGTTAGGGGACTAGCGGGAGGGCGTACAGATACGCAGTATTTT. The full variable domain, with the rest looked up from reference TRBV5-4 and TRBJ2-3, is ETGVTQSPTHLIKTRGQQVTLRCSSQSGHNTVSWYQQALGQGPQFIFQYYREEENGRGNFPPRFSGLQFPNYSSELNVNALELDDSALYLCASSNVRGLAGGRTDTQYFGPGTRLTVL.

V and J are TRBV19 and TRBJ1-2; 8 nucleotides match TRBD1. The CDR3 contains 16 residues. The ends lost 3 bases at V and 4 bases at J; junction bases unmatched: 10. CDR1 and CDR2 from the germline V gene are LNHDA and SQIVND (reference sequence). CDR3 loop: CASSMSRQGNIYGYTF. The CDR3 DNA follows: TGTGCCAGTAGTATGTCAAGACAGGGGAACATCTATGGCTACACCTTC.

In its sample, this clone was seen a few times. V usage is TRBV7-2 and J usage is TRBJ2-7; 7 bases agree with TRBD2. The CDR3 totals 18 residues. Germline V gene lookup returns CDR1 SGHTA and CDR2 FQGNSA. After removal of 1 base from V and 4 bases from J, the junction contained 16 bases not matched to a gene. CDR3 coding DNA: TGTGCCAGCAGCTTAGAAGGAAACGAGGGAGGGCCGGGGTACGAGCAGTACTTC. This sequence encodes CASSLEGNEGGPGYEQYF.

The chain carries TRBV27 and TRBJ2-3; 16 nucleotides align to TRBD2. This CDR3 is built from 15 residues. Germline V gene sequence: CDR1 MNHEY, CDR2 SMNVEV (reference sequence). Trimming took 4 bases from V and 9 from J; bases not matched to a gene: 4. CDR3 residues: CASSSGTSGRGTQYF. The CDR3, as DNA: TGTGCCAGCAGTTCCGGGACTAGCGGGAGGGGGACGCAGTATTTT.

The rearrangement joins TRBV4-1 to TRBJ2-3, with a tentative D call TRBD2 (6 bases). The V gene's germline CDR1 is MGHRA and CDR2 YSYEKL. Trimming removed 6 bases at V and 4 bases at J, with 20 bases between. The CDR3 has 16 residues. CDR3 amino acids: CASRLAVTEAADTQYF. The DNA of the CDR3 is TGCGCCAGCAGGTTAGCGGTAACCGAGGCGGCAGATACGCAGTATTTT.

The rearrangement uses TRBV12-5 and TRBJ1-1; 9 nucleotides agree with TRBD1. This CDR3 region has 14 residues. V shed 6 bases, J shed 1 base, and the junction held 3 bases outside the gene matches. CDR1 and CDR2 from the germline V gene are LGHNT and FRNRAP. The CDR3: CASGWGQGNTEAFF. The CDR3 DNA sequence: TGTGCTAGTGGATGGGGACAGGGGAACACTGAAGCTTTCTTT.

The J gene is TRBJ2-7, the V gene TRBV19, with D tentatively TRBD1 (5 bases). Germline-derived CDR1 and CDR2 are LNHDA and SQIVND (reference sequence). The CDR3 contains 15 residues. V lost 1 base and J lost 3, with 13 bases in between. The CDR3 is CASSIGPGKGYEQYF. As DNA, the CDR3 is TGTGCCAGTAGTATAGGCCCAGGGAAGGGCTACGAGCAGTACTTC.

The V and J genes are TRBV27 and TRBJ2-1, with D perhaps matching TRBD1 (5 bases). CDR1 MNHEY and CDR2 SMNVEV come from the germline V gene (reference sequence). V was shortened by 5 bases and J by 4 bases, with 18 bases between the two germline ends. This CDR3 region has 16 residues. The CDR3 region has the DNA TGTGCCAGCAGTCCCCGCAGCAGGGTGGCATACAATGAGCAGTTCTTC. Translation gives CASSPRSRVAYNEQFF.

This sequence joins TRBV18 and TRBJ1-1, with D possibly TRBD1 on 5 matching bases. In germline, CDR1 is KGHSH, CDR2 LQKENI. This CDR3 contains 17 residues. The germline V and J ends were trimmed by 5 bases and 4 bases, with 23 bases remaining between them. For the CDR3, the DNA is TGTGCCAGCTCATATTCGGCGGGCCACGGGGGAGCCACTGAAGCTTTCTTT. Its translation is CASSYSAGHGGATEAFF.

V and J are TRBV5-1 and TRBJ2-3, with D tentatively TRBD2 (6 bases). The CDR3 has 16 amino acids. V dropped 1 base and J dropped 2 bases, with 14 bases sitting between them. CDR1 SGHRS and CDR2 YFSETQ come from the germline V gene. The CDR3, as DNA: TGCGCCAGCAGCTTGAATCAGGGCGGGATCACAGATACGCAGTATTTT. Protein sequence: CASSLNQGGITDTQYF.

The V and J genes are TRBV19 and TRBJ2-1; D is perhaps TRBD2 (6 bases). V shed 3 bases and J shed 4 bases, with 13 bases lying between them. Germline V gene lookup returns CDR1 LNHDA and CDR2 SQIVND (reference sequence). The CDR3 totals 15 residues. The CDR3 DNA is TGTGCCAGTAGTATGGGGGTAGCGGAGTACAATGAGCAGTTCTTC. Amino acid sequence: CASSMGVAEYNEQFF.

The genes are TRBV7-6 and TRBJ2-1; possible D gene TRBD2, 6 bases. The V gene's germline CDR1 is SGHVS and CDR2 FNYEAQ. CDR3 size: 16 residues. V dropped 1 base and J dropped 5 bases, with 15 bases sitting between them. The CDR3 loop reads CASSLGSGGGHNEQFF. CDR3 bases: TGTGCCAGCAGCTTAGGTTCTGGCGGAGGGCACAATGAGCAGTTCTTC. Looking up the rest from reference TRBV7-6 and TRBJ2-1 gives the full variable domain: GAGVSQSPRYKVTKRGQDVALRCDPISGHVSLYWYRQALGQGPEFLTYFNYEAQQDKSGLPNDRFSAERPEGSISTLTIQRTEQRDSAMYRCASSLGSGGGHNEQFFGPGTRLTVL.

The chain is built from TRBV16 and TRBJ2-4; 8 bases agree with TRBD1. The germline V gene has CDR1 KGHSY and CDR2 FQNENV. CDR3 length equals 17 residues. V was clipped by 2 bases and J by 1 base; unmatched bases: 7. CDR3 bases: TGTGCCAGCAGCCAACGCCCGACAGGGGATGCCAAAAACATTCAGTACTTC. Its protein product is CASSQRPTGDAKNIQYF.

This rearrangement joins TRBV3-1 (or the pseudogene TRBV3-2) to TRBJ1-4; 7 bases agree with TRBD1. Germline V gene lookup returns CDR1 LGHDT and CDR2 YNNKEL (reference sequence). The CDR3 extends over 14 amino acids. The junction had 7 bases not matched to a gene; V was cut back by 4 bases and J by 8 bases. CDR3 protein: CASSPATRGEKLFF. In DNA form, the CDR3 reads TGTGCCAGCAGCCCCGCCACCAGGGGGGAAAAACTGTTTTTT.